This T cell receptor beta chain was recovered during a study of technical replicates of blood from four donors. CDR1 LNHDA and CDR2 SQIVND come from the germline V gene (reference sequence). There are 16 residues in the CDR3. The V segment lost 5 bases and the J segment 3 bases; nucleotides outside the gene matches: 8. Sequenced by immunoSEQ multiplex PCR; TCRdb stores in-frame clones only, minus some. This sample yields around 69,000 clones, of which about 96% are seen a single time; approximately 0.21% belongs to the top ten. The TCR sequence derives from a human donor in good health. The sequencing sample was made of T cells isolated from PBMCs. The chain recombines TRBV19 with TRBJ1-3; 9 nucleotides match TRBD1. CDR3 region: CASSLPQGAFGNTIYF. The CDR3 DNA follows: TGTGCCAGTAGTCTTCCACAGGGGGCCTTTGGAAACACCATATATTTT.